These 25 T cell receptor beta chains were sequenced from one sample in a study of tumor-infiltrating lymphocytes in primary liver carcinoma. In addition to blood RNA drawn from unsorted whole blood, germline DNA was extracted. Production of TCR beta cDNA used 500 ng total RNA together with a constant-region primer. Researchers made the TCR beta libraries by running three nested multiplex PCR rounds with slightly modified ARM-PCR. The first two PCR rounds used TRBV1-TRBV30 primers with a Cbeta primer, 10 cycles each. One entry per CDR3 protein, called by TCRdb with MiXCR from the multiplex PCR reads. The repertoire holds approximately 210,000 distinct CDR3 sequences, with less than 65% as singletons. The specimen was peripheral blood. The source is a woman between 55 and 75 years old with primary liver carcinoma and hepatitis B virus infection.

This clonotype was recorded at least ten times. CDR3 loop: CASRSGGSGNTIYF. The CDR3 DNA follows: TGTGCCAGCAGATCCGGGGGCTCTGGAAACACCATATATTTT. The chain employs TRBV6-5 and TRBJ1-3, with a possible D match to TRBD1 (5 bases). V gave up 6 bases and J gave up 0 bases, with 9 bases separating them. The germline CDR1 and CDR2 sequences are MNHEY and SVGAGI. The CDR3 is 14 amino acids.

This clonotype showed up many times. V gene TRBV5-4 combines with J gene TRBJ2-7, with unresolved D. The CDR3 totals 14 residues. Trimming took 2 bases from V and 0 from J, leaving 9 bases between them. Germline lookup yields CDR1 SGHNT and CDR2 YYREEE (reference sequence). CDR3 nucleotide sequence: TGTGCCAGCAGCTTCGCTCAAAACTCCTACGAGCAGTACTTC. Its protein is CASSFAQNSYEQYF.

A remark on this clonotype: A much bigger clone sits one base away, suggesting this may be a read error. This chain connects TRBV6-5 to TRBJ2-1; no firm D call. This CDR3 comprises 14 residues. Per the germline V gene, CDR1 is MNHEY and CDR2 is SVGAGI. The CDR3, as DNA: TGTGCCAGCAGTTACTCGCGCCAGACCAATGGGCAGTTCTTC. It encodes CASSYSRQTNGQFF.

This clonotype was counted ten times or more. This sequence joins TRBV2 and TRBJ2-1, with 9 bases that match TRBD2. The CDR3 totals 15 residues. The germline gives CDR1 SNHLY, CDR2 FYNNEI. Trimming cost V 8 bases and J 7 bases; bases outside gene matches: 12. The CDR3 DNA sequence: TGTGCCAGCGGGGAATTGGGGACTAGCCCTAATGAGCAGTTCTTC. Protein product: CASGELGTSPNEQFF.

This clonotype was seen more than once but under ten times. The V gene is TRBV30, the J gene TRBJ2-1, with D perhaps TRBD2 (5 bases). The V end was cut by 2 bases, the J end by 9 bases, with 11 bases between. Looked up from germline, CDR1 is GTSNPN and CDR2 is SVGIG (reference sequence). This CDR3 is built from 12 residues. CDR3 sequence (DNA): TGTGCCTGGAGTATCGGAGCGGTTGAGCAGTTCTTC. Translation: CAWSIGAVEQFF.

This clonotype showed up many times. The rearrangement links TRBV12-5 to TRBJ2-3; D unclear. Germline V CDR1 and CDR2: LGHNT, FRNRAP. This CDR3 comprises 13 residues. The ends were cut back, 3 bases at V and 1 base at J, with 5 bases in the middle. CDR3 coding DNA: TGTGCTAGTGGTTTTTACGGCACAGATACGCAGTATTTT. Translated: CASGFYGTDTQYF.

This clonotype has only a few counts. A clone one base away is much larger, so this may be a read error. Without the conserved terminal phenylalanine or tryptophan, this CDR3 likely stems from a read error. The DNA of the CDR3 is TGTGCCAGCAGTACCTACGGGTCACGATCACCCCTCCACTAT. The encoded protein is CASSTYGSRSPLHY. This chain connects TRBV6-2 or TRBV6-3 to TRBJ1-6; no definite D call. Germline V gene data show CDR1 as MNHEY and CDR2 as SVGEGT. V was clipped by 5 bases and J by 10 bases, with 15 bases between them. The CDR3 contains 14 residues.

With regard to this clonotype: A much larger clone lies a single base off, so this may be a read error. The CDR3 region has the DNA TGTCCCAGCAGCAAGCGAAGGGGGAAGGGCTCGGGCGCTTTCTTT. Its protein is CPSSKRRGKGSGAFF. V and J are TRBV5-6 and TRBJ1-1, with TRBD1 as a possible D gene (6 bases). CDR1 and CDR2 (germline): SGHDT, YYEEEE. The CDR3 consists of 15 residues.

Concerning this clonotype: Germline is not matched at one junction end, which may reflect a read error. CDR3 in DNA: TGTGCCAGCAGTAGCCTGGTTGCGGGAGGGCGAGCTGATACGCACTATTTT. Protein: CASSSLVAGGRADTHYF. V is TRBV12-3 or TRBV12-4 and J is TRBJ2-3, with 9 nucleotides matching TRBD2. The CDR3 is 17 amino acids.

With regard to this clonotype: Here the CDR3 omits its conserved ending phenylalanine or tryptophan, so a read error is the likely source. The CDR3 region is CPSSFGGAPYEQYL. CDR3 bases: TGTCCCAGCAGCTTTGGGGGGGCTCCCTACGAGCAGTACTTA. The V gene is TRBV11-2, the J gene TRBJ2-7; tentative D call: TRBD2 (7 bases). Germline CDR1 and CDR2: SGHAT and FQNNGV. The CDR3 totals 14 residues.

This clonotype occurred a few times. The chain carries TRBV5-4 and TRBJ2-1; the D is unclear. The CDR3 loop spans 13 amino acids. Trimming removed 3 bases at V and 6 bases at J, with 10 bases between. The V gene's germline CDR1 is SGHNT and CDR2 YYREEE (reference sequence). The CDR3 DNA reads TGTGCCAGCAGCTCGCCGGATTTCAATGAGCAGTTCTTC. It translates to CASSSPDFNEQFF. Full variable domain (missing parts from reference TRBV5-4 and TRBJ2-1): ETGVTQSPTHLIKTRGQQVTLRCSSQSGHNTVSWYQQALGQGPQFIFQYYREEENGRGNFPPRFSGLQFPNYSSELNVNALELDDSALYLCASSSPDFNEQFFGPGTRLTVL.

The chain has TRBV5-8 and TRBJ1-4; a weak D match, TRBD1 (6 bases). Germline lookup yields CDR1 SGHTS and CDR2 YDEGEE. With 6 bases removed from V and 6 bases from J, the gap between germline ends came to 21 bases. CDR3 length equals 16 residues. In DNA, the CDR3 is TGTGCCAGCACCTCCCTGGGGGGGGCAGTGGATGAAAAACTGTTTTTT. Protein product: CASTSLGGAVDEKLFF.

This clonotype was observed many times. The chain links TRBV7-8 to TRBJ2-3; no clear D. Germline V gene sequence: CDR1 SGHVS, CDR2 FQNEAQ. The CDR3 runs 14 residues. Between the trimmed V and J ends, which lost 2 bases and 0 bases, there was a span of 6 bases. The CDR3 spells CASSLPYSTDTQYF. DNA for the CDR3: TGTGCCAGCAGCTTACCATACAGCACAGATACGCAGTATTTT. Complete variable domain (other parts from reference TRBV7-8 and TRBJ2-3): GAGVSQSPRYKVAKRGQDVALRCDPISGHVSLFWYQQALGQGPEFLTYFQNEAQLDKSGLPSDRFFAERPEGSVSTLKIQRTQQEDSAVYLCASSLPYSTDTQYFGPGTRLTVL.

This clonotype has more than one count but fewer than ten. This chain joins TRBV5-1 and TRBJ1-3; D is unclear. This CDR3 region has 17 residues. V was shortened by 1 base and J by 3 bases, with 17 bases between the two germline ends. From germline, CDR1 is SGHRS and CDR2 YFSETQ. The CDR3 loop reads CASSLSGIPQDGNTIYF. CDR3 coding DNA: TGCGCCAGCAGCTTGAGCGGGATTCCCCAGGATGGAAACACCATATATTTT.

A word on this clonotype: This may arise from a read error, as a much more abundant clone is one base away. The genes are TRBV29-1 and TRBJ1-2; unclear D gene. Germline V gene lookup returns CDR1 SQVTM and CDR2 ANQGSEA. CDR3 length equals 14 residues. V was cut by 4 bases and J by 4 bases, with 16 bases left in between. The CDR3 nucleotides read TGCAGCGTTGCGGGGAGAGTGAAGCCCTATGGCTACACCTTC. Translated, it gives CSVAGRVKPYGYTF.

This clonotype was counted at least ten times. The chain links TRBV29-1 to TRBJ2-1, with D possibly TRBD2 on 7 matching bases. The CDR3 sequence is 14 residues long. Germline-derived CDR1 and CDR2 are SQVTM and ANQGSEA. Trimming stripped 5 bases from V and 3 bases from J, with 14 bases between. This CDR3 is CSVQGGANYNEQFF. For the CDR3, the DNA is TGCAGCGTTCAAGGGGGGGCGAACTACAATGAGCAGTTCTTC.

J is TRBJ2-1 and V is TRBV4-1; TRBD2 matches at 13 bases. V lost 3 bases and J lost 1; bases outside the gene matches: 18. The CDR3 loop spans 22 amino acids. Germline CDR1 and CDR2: MGHRA and YSYEKL. The CDR3 loop is CASSQCPRRTSGSQISYNEQFF. The CDR3 DNA is TGCGCCAGCAGCCAGTGCCCCCGCCGGACTAGCGGGAGCCAAATTTCCTACAATGAGCAGTTCTTC.

This clonotype appeared many times. The DNA of the CDR3 is TGCAGCGCCAGACCCCATAGCGGTTCCTCCTACAATGAGCAGTTCTTC. Protein: CSARPHSGSSYNEQFF. V gene TRBV29-1 combines with J gene TRBJ2-1, with D perhaps TRBD2 (6 bases). This CDR3 is built from 16 residues. V lost 7 bases and J 0 bases, leaving 19 bases between the germline ends. Looked up from germline, CDR1 is SQVTM and CDR2 is ANQGSEA.

Concerning this clonotype itself: The conserved closing phenylalanine or tryptophan is absent in this CDR3, likely reflecting a read error. The V call is TRBV28, the J call TRBJ1-2; TRBD1 might be the D (5 bases). The CDR3 is made up of 14 amino acids. Germline assignment: CDR1 MDHEN and CDR2 SYDVKM. CDR3 bases: TGTGCCAGCTGTTTGCGGGGGGACGGGCGTCGCTACACCATC. Its translation: CASCLRGDGRRYTI.

For this clonotype: At one end the junction does not follow the germline gene, possibly because of a read error. The chain combines TRBV6-1 with TRBJ2-2, with 9 bases that match TRBD2. This CDR3 has 20 amino acids. Germline CDR1 and CDR2: MNHNS and SASEGT. CDR3 sequence: CASSEVARFSSGSAIGELFF. CDR3 nucleotides: TGTGCCAGTAGTGAAGTCGCAAGGTTTAGTAGCGGGAGCGCTATCGGGGAGCTGTTTTTT.

The J gene is TRBJ1-1, the V gene TRBV28, with D perhaps TRBD1 (6 bases). The length of the CDR3 is 13 residues. Trimming stripped 3 bases from V and 5 bases from J, with 10 bases between. The germline CDR1 and CDR2 sequences are MDHEN and SYDVKM. The CDR3 DNA reads as TGTGCCAGCAGTTTTACAGGGAGGACTGAAGCTTTCTTT. Amino acid sequence: CASSFTGRTEAFF.

For this clonotype: The junction does not match germline at one end; this may be a read error. J is TRBJ2-1 and V is TRBV11-3; TRBD1 matches at 11 bases. Germline CDR1 is SGHNT and CDR2 is YENEEA. This CDR3 region has 16 residues. Here the CDR3 reads CTSSFNGQGARHEQFF. CDR3 bases: TGTACCAGCAGCTTTAATGGACAGGGGGCGCGGCATGAGCAGTTCTTC.

As concerns this clonotype: Relative to the germline gene, one junction end is altered; a read error may explain this. This chain joins TRBV12-3 or TRBV12-4 and TRBJ2-6; TRBD1 might be the D (6 bases). The CDR3 extends over 16 amino acids. This chain's CDR3 is CASSFVRGAGANVLSF. The CDR3 DNA reads TGTGCCAGCAGTTTTGTCAGGGGCGCTGGGGCCAACGTCCTGAGTTTC.

The rearrangement links TRBV5-4 to TRBJ2-7; D call uncertain. The CDR3 extends over 15 amino acids. V was pared by 6 bases and J by 3 bases, with 19 bases between. Germline V CDR1 and CDR2: SGHNT, YYREEE (reference sequence). The CDR3 loop is CASNRKTRNYYEQYF. In nucleotides, the CDR3 is TGTGCCAGCAACCGTAAGACAAGGAACTACTACGAGCAGTACTTC.

This clonotype appeared many times. V usage is TRBV6-5 and J usage is TRBJ2-7; D might be TRBD1 (6 bases). CDR3 size: 13 residues. In germline, CDR1 is MNHEY, CDR2 SVGAGI. V gave up 8 bases and J gave up 4 bases, with 15 bases separating them. The CDR3 region is CASRLSRGYEQYF. DNA of the CDR3: TGTGCCAGCCGCCTATCCAGGGGTTACGAGCAGTACTTC.